The 26 T cell receptor beta chains presented below share a single source sample, sequenced in a study of blood T cell repertoires in COVID-19. Assay used: immunoSEQ multiplex PCR; TCRdb lists only in-frame clones, some missing. The sample has 300,000 to 450,000 clones, 89% seen once. Material for sequencing was peripheral blood. These receptor sequences come from a woman in her thirties with COVID-19, enrolled during active disease.

This clone appeared once. V gene TRBV3-1 (or the pseudogene TRBV3-2) combines with J gene TRBJ2-1, with a weak D call TRBD1 (6 bases). Looked up from germline, CDR1 is LGHDT and CDR2 is YNNKEL (reference sequence). Between the trimmed V and J ends, which lost 0 bases and 1 base, there was a span of 25 bases. This CDR3 is 21 amino acids long. CDR3 amino acids: CASSQDVPPLFAGASYNEQFF. CDR3 bases: TGTGCCAGCAGCCAAGATGTTCCCCCCCTATTCGCAGGGGCATCCTACAATGAGCAGTTCTTC.

The chain joins TRBV5-5 to TRBJ1-1; D perhaps matches TRBD1 (5 bases). Germline lookup yields CDR1 SGHKS and CDR2 YYEKEE (reference sequence). CDR3 length equals 12 residues. Trimming took off 6 bases at V and 10 bases at J, with 16 bases between the two ends. The CDR3, as DNA: TGTGCCAGCACGTCTGGGGCCCCGGGAGCTTTCTTT. The encoded protein is CASTSGAPGAFF. Together with reference TRBV5-5 and TRBJ1-1, the CDR3 gives the full variable domain: DAGVTQSPTHLIKTRGQQVTLRCSPISGHKSVSWYQQVLGQGPQFIFQYYEKEERGRGNFPDRFSARQFPNYSSELNVNALLLGDSALYLCASTSGAPGAFFGQGTRLTVV.

V gene TRBV6-4 combines with J gene TRBJ2-1; D gene uncertain. The ends were cut back, 7 bases at V and 7 bases at J, with 11 bases in the middle. The CDR3 has 12 amino acids. Germline V lookup: CDR1 MRHNA, CDR2 SNTAGT. CDR3 sequence (DNA): TGTGCCAGCACCACTACTAAGAATGAGCAGTTCTTC. It is translated as CASTTTKNEQFF.

The chain employs TRBV18 and TRBJ1-1, with D possibly being TRBD1 (6 bases). CDR3 size: 14 residues. Germline CDR1 and CDR2: KGHSH and LQKENI. With 3 bases removed from V and 1 base from J, the gap between germline ends came to 9 bases. The CDR3 protein is CASSPVQGNTEAFF. The CDR3 nucleotides are TGTGCCAGCTCACCGGTACAGGGGAACACTGAAGCTTTCTTT.

The CDR3 DNA sequence: TGTGCTAACCGACAGGGGGGCACCGGGGAGCTGTTTTTT. Protein: CANRQGGTGELFF. The chain uses TRBV2 and TRBJ2-2; TRBD1 aligns across 9 bases. CDR3 length equals 13 residues. Germline V gene lookup returns CDR1 SNHLY and CDR2 FYNNEI.

This clone was seen a handful of times. The genes are TRBV5-4 and TRBJ2-1; 9 nucleotides line up with TRBD1. This CDR3 has 17 amino acids. The germline CDR1 and CDR2 sequences are SGHNT and YYREEE (reference sequence). Germline trimming cut 0 bases from V and 1 base from J; bases unmatched to any gene: 5. The CDR3 here is CASSLGMGQGSYNEQFF. Written as DNA, the CDR3 is TGTGCCAGCAGCTTGGGTATGGGACAGGGTTCCTACAATGAGCAGTTCTTC. The full variable domain, with the rest looked up from reference TRBV5-4 and TRBJ2-1, is ETGVTQSPTHLIKTRGQQVTLRCSSQSGHNTVSWYQQALGQGPQFIFQYYREEENGRGNFPPRFSGLQFPNYSSELNVNALELDDSALYLCASSLGMGQGSYNEQFFGPGTRLTVL.

This clone was seen only once. This rearrangement joins TRBV1 to TRBJ2-5; the DNA was not compared with TRBD2, the D call given in the table. TRBV1 is described as a pseudogene. The length of the CDR3 is 16 residues. CDR3 sequence: CTSSQECLRFQETQYF. The CDR3 nucleotides read TGCACCAGCAGCCAAGAATGTCTGCGGTTCCAAGAGACCCAGTACTTC.

The gene calls are TRBV7-9 and TRBJ1-3, with D unclear. This CDR3 spans 14 amino acids. CDR1 is SEHNR, CDR2 FQNEAQ, per germline (reference sequence). Trimming removed 8 bases at V and 0 bases at J, with 11 bases between. The CDR3 region is CASDPGDSGNTIYF. The CDR3, as DNA: TGTGCCAGCGATCCAGGCGACTCTGGAAACACCATATATTTT.

This sequence joins TRBV4-3 and TRBJ2-2; 7 bases match TRBD2. This CDR3 spans 16 amino acids. Germline V CDR1 and CDR2: LGHNA, YSLEER. The ends lost 0 bases at V and 4 bases at J; junction bases unmatched: 5. CDR3 coding DNA: TGCGCCAGCAGCCAAGATTGGCTAGCGGTCACCGGGGAGCTGTTTTTT. Protein sequence: CASSQDWLAVTGELFF.

V is TRBV30 and J is TRBJ1-2; TRBD1 agrees at 7 bases. V trimming: 6 bases; J trimming: 5 bases; junction bases outside the gene matches: 3. This CDR3 contains 11 residues. The germline CDR1 and CDR2 sequences are GTSNPN and SVGIG (reference sequence). In DNA form, the CDR3 reads TGTGCCTGCACAGGGGCGTATGGCTACACCTTC. This translates into CACTGAYGYTF.

J is TRBJ1-4 and V is TRBV28, with 8 bases matching TRBD1. Germline values: CDR1 MDHEN, CDR2 SYDVKM. Losses at the gene ends were 6 bases for V and 5 bases for J; bases not matched to a gene: 2. The CDR3 sequence is 13 residues long. The CDR3 sequence: CASRDRVNEKLFF. The CDR3 bases are TGTGCCAGCAGGGACAGGGTAAATGAAAAACTGTTTTTT.

The chain recombines TRBV11-2 with TRBJ1-1; 9 positions agree with TRBD1. Per germline, CDR1 SGHAT and CDR2 FQNNGV. Unmatched junction bases numbered 4, after V lost 2 bases and J lost 0 bases. The CDR3 runs 16 residues. This chain's CDR3 is CASSLYRDRVNTEAFF. The CDR3 DNA reads as TGTGCCAGCAGCTTATACCGGGACAGGGTGAACACTGAAGCTTTCTTT. Complete variable domain (other parts from reference TRBV11-2 and TRBJ1-1): EAGVAQSPRYKIIEKRQSVAFWCNPISGHATLYWYQQILGQGPKLLIQFQNNGVVDDSQLPKDRFSAERLKGVDSTLKIQPAKLEDSAVYLCASSLYRDRVNTEAFFGQGTRLTVV.

The V call is TRBV7-6, the J call TRBJ2-3; TRBD2 matches at 8 bases. Germline V gene lookup returns CDR1 SGHVS and CDR2 FNYEAQ. The junction had 11 bases not matched to a gene; V was cut back by 10 bases and J by 2 bases. The CDR3 loop spans 15 amino acids. CDR3 sequence (DNA): TGTGCCACCTCCATCAAGCGGGAGACCACAGATACGCAGTATTTT. The encoded protein is CATSIKRETTDTQYF.

This chain joins TRBV7-9 and TRBJ2-3, with D possibly TRBD2 on 7 matching bases. CDR1 SEHNR and CDR2 FQNEAQ come from the germline V gene (reference sequence). Trimming took off 5 bases at V and 1 base at J, with 10 bases between the two ends. The CDR3 is made up of 14 amino acids. The CDR3 reads CASSRGAGTDTQYF. CDR3 bases: TGTGCCAGCAGCCGGGGGGCTGGCACAGATACGCAGTATTTT.

The V call is TRBV30, the J call TRBJ2-5; perhaps TRBD1 as D (6 bases). The V end was cut by 3 bases, the J end by 2 bases, with 10 bases between. CDR1 GTSNPN and CDR2 SVGIG come from the germline V gene (reference sequence). This CDR3 is built from 13 residues. CDR3 DNA: TGTGCCTGGAGCCAGGGGTGGCAAGAGACCCAGTACTTC. As protein: CAWSQGWQETQYF.

This chain uses TRBV10-3 with TRBJ2-2, with 10 bases lining up with TRBD2. The CDR3 is made up of 16 amino acids. The ends lost 10 bases at V and 3 bases at J; junction bases unmatched: 11. Germline CDR1 and CDR2: ENHRY and SYGVKD. CDR3 sequence reads: CATFQTSGADTGELFF. CDR3 nucleotides: TGTGCCACCTTTCAAACTAGCGGGGCGGACACCGGGGAGCTGTTTTTT.

V gene TRBV29-1 combines with J gene TRBJ1-2; perhaps TRBD1 as D (6 bases). The germline gives CDR1 SQVTM, CDR2 ANQGSEA. CDR3 length: 16 amino acids. Between the trimmed V and J ends, which lost 1 base and 4 bases, there was a span of 19 bases. CDR3 in amino acids: CSVEVLTGGRGYGYTF. As DNA, the CDR3 is TGCAGCGTTGAAGTTTTGACAGGAGGCCGCGGCTATGGCTACACCTTC.

This chain links TRBV18 with TRBJ2-1; 8 nucleotides line up with TRBD1. The V gene's germline CDR1 is KGHSH and CDR2 LQKENI. With 6 bases clipped from V and 5 bases from J, the junction kept 12 bases outside the gene matches. The CDR3 totals 16 residues. Here the CDR3 DNA reads TGTGCCAGCTCTCCGTACGGGACAGGCTTACACAATGAGCAGTTCTTC. Translating gives CASSPYGTGLHNEQFF.

This clone was seen only once. The chain uses TRBV24-1 and TRBJ1-5; D is perhaps TRBD1 (5 bases). With 9 bases removed from V and 8 bases from J, the gap between germline ends came to 13 bases. The CDR3 contains 12 residues. Germline-derived CDR1 and CDR2 are KGHDR and SFDVKD. The CDR3 protein is CATWGTWEPQHF. The CDR3 nucleotides read TGTGCCACCTGGGGGACTTGGGAGCCCCAGCATTTT.

This sequence joins TRBV28 and TRBJ2-1; D ambiguous. The CDR3 covers 14 residues. CDR1 and CDR2 (germline): MDHEN, SYDVKM. The V end lost 10 bases, the J end lost 0 bases, and 13 bases lay between the germline ends. CDR3 region: CATDTTSSYNEQFF. The CDR3 DNA reads TGTGCCACCGACACGACGAGCTCCTACAATGAGCAGTTCTTC.

The V gene is TRBV5-4, the J gene TRBJ2-3; no clear D gene. The CDR3 extends over 14 amino acids. The germline V and J ends were trimmed by 0 bases and 2 bases, with 7 bases remaining between them. The germline gives CDR1 SGHNT, CDR2 YYREEE (reference sequence). CDR3 nucleotides: TGTGCCAGCAGCTTGGGCACCTACACAGATACGCAGTATTTT. Encoded protein: CASSLGTYTDTQYF. Based on the CDR3 plus reference TRBV5-4 and TRBJ2-3, the full variable domain is ETGVTQSPTHLIKTRGQQVTLRCSSQSGHNTVSWYQQALGQGPQFIFQYYREEENGRGNFPPRFSGLQFPNYSSELNVNALELDDSALYLCASSLGTYTDTQYFGPGTRLTVL.

CDR3 DNA: TGTGCCAGCAGTTTGAGGGATGAAGAGACCCAGTACTTC. This encodes CASSLRDEETQYF. The rearrangement links TRBV12-3 or TRBV12-4 to TRBJ2-5; a weak D match, TRBD2 (5 bases). Trimming left V 3 bases short and J 3 bases short, with 8 bases between. The length of the CDR3 is 13 residues.

V and J are TRBV27 and TRBJ1-2; the D is unclear. This CDR3 is built from 11 residues. V lost 5 bases and J 11 bases, leaving 12 bases between the germline ends. Looked up from germline, CDR1 is MNHEY and CDR2 is SMNVEV (reference sequence). In DNA form, the CDR3 reads TGTGCCAGCAGTGCTCCGTCGGGGTACACCTTC. Its protein product is CASSAPSGYTF.

The rearrangement uses TRBV27 and TRBJ2-7; D might be TRBD2 (6 bases). This CDR3 has 15 amino acids. Between the trimmed V and J ends, which lost 5 bases and 1 base, there was a span of 15 bases. Germline CDR1 MNHEY, CDR2 SMNVEV (reference sequence). CDR3 DNA: TGTGCCAGCAGTCCCGCCGGGGGTTCATCCTACGAGCAGTACGTC. This gives the protein CASSPAGGSSYEQYV.

The J gene is TRBJ2-7, the V gene TRBV6-6; 8 bases line up with TRBD2. Per the germline V gene, CDR1 is MNHNY and CDR2 is SVGAGI (reference sequence). The CDR3 sequence is 14 residues long. The V gene end was trimmed by 4 bases and the J gene end by 3 bases; junction bases not matched to a gene: 5. The CDR3 nucleotides read TGTGCCAGCAGTTCCCGGGGGGGGCTCTACGAGCAGTACGTC. This gives the protein CASSSRGGLYEQYV.

V and J are TRBV7-2 and TRBJ2-1, with 7 nucleotides matching TRBD1. CDR1 is SGHTA, CDR2 FQGNSA, per germline. The CDR3 has 11 residues. With 5 bases clipped from V and 10 bases from J, the junction kept 2 bases outside the gene matches. The DNA of the CDR3 is TGTGCCAGCAGCCAGGGGGACGAGCAGTTCTTC. Its protein is CASSQGDEQFF.